This T cell receptor (beta chain) appears in the sequencing data of a study of T-cell reconstitution after alpha-beta-depleted transplantation in children. Germline CDR1 and CDR2: KGHDR and SFDVKD. This CDR3 contains 15 residues. Between the trimmed V and J ends, which lost 4 bases and 7 bases, there was a span of 16 bases. Findings of the study overall: Expanded graft clones, several hundred of them, were reportedly the source of alpha-beta T cells about two months after transplant. Newly generated T cells supplied most T-cell counts and diversity one year post-transplant.

During its preparation, the TCRbeta library received unique molecular identifiers. TCRdb fed the PCR reads into MiXCR, producing one record per CDR3 protein. The sample includes over 450,000 distinct CDR3 sequences, under 12% seen only once; the top ten take just over 2%. This clonotype was counted at least ten times. Its antigen is not known. Sequenced material: PBMCs, taken before TCRalphabeta/CD19-depleted stem cell transplant. The chain carries TRBV24-1 and TRBJ1-5; D uncertain. This clonotype was sampled from a child aged 2-15 years with inherited bone marrow failure, due to receive a stem cell transplant. CDR3 residues: CATSEGLGRGQPQHF. The CDR3 DNA is TGTGCCACCAGTGAAGGTTTGGGAAGAGGACAGCCCCAGCATTTT.